One and the same sample provided the 32 T cell receptor beta chains below, sequenced in a study of T-cell reconstitution after alpha-beta-depleted transplantation in children. Unique molecular identifiers were built into the TCRbeta library. TCRdb passed the PCR reads through MiXCR, listing each CDR3 protein once. The repertoire holds 110,000 or so distinct CDR3 sequences, with 5.5% to 7% as singletons. Sequences were derived from PBMCs, mostly from graft donor cells, sampled 360 days after TCRalphabeta/CD19-depleted stem cell transplant. The receptors here all came from a male patient between 2 and 10 years old who had a stem cell transplant for acute lymphoblastic leukemia, so the T cells may come from the graft donor.

The rearrangement uses TRBV13 and TRBJ2-1; weak D call: TRBD2 (6 bases). V gave up 4 bases and J gave up 2 bases, with 12 bases separating them. CDR1 and CDR2 from the germline V gene are PRHDT and FYEKMQ (reference sequence). There are 15 residues in the CDR3. The CDR3 bases are TGTGCCAGCAGCTCCCGACTAGTCCCCTACAATGAGCAGTTCTTC. It translates to CASSSRLVPYNEQFF. Drawing the rest from reference TRBV13 and TRBJ2-1, the complete variable domain is AAGVIQSPRHLIKEKRETATLKCYPIPRHDTVYWYQQGPGQDPQFLISFYEKMQSDKGSIPDRFSAQQFSDYHSELNMSSLELGDSALYFCASSSRLVPYNEQFFGPGTRLTVL.

This clonotype occurred many times. This chain joins TRBV4-1 and TRBJ2-7, with a tentative D call TRBD2 (5 bases). The ends were cut back, 0 bases at V and 1 base at J, with 10 bases in the middle. CDR1 MGHRA and CDR2 YSYEKL come from the germline V gene. The CDR3 totals 15 residues. CDR3 bases: TGCGCCAGCAGCCAAGATGTCCCGGGGTCCTACGAGCAGTACTTC. It specifies CASSQDVPGSYEQYF.

This clonotype showed up many times. The rearrangement links TRBV9 to TRBJ2-7; no firm D call. CDR1 and CDR2 from the germline V gene are SGDLS and YYNGEE. This CDR3 comprises 13 residues. Trimming took 0 bases from V and 4 from J, leaving 8 bases between them. The CDR3 nucleotides read TGTGCCAGCAGCGTAGCTGCAGGATACGAGCAGTACTTC. Its protein product is CASSVAAGYEQYF.

This clonotype has ten or more counts. This sequence joins TRBV24-1 and TRBJ1-1; tentatively, D is TRBD1 (5 bases). Germline lookup yields CDR1 KGHDR and CDR2 SFDVKD. V was trimmed by 0 bases and J by 5 bases, leaving 6 bases between them. This CDR3 is built from 13 residues. The CDR3 nucleotides read TGTGCCACCAGTGATTTGGGGGGGACTGAAGCTTTCTTT. As protein: CATSDLGGTEAFF.

There are a few counts of this clonotype. The genes are TRBV20-1 and TRBJ2-5; TRBD1 matches 8 bases. The CDR3 has 11 residues. CDR1 DFQATT and CDR2 SNEGSKA come from the germline V gene (reference sequence). Trimming removed 6 bases from V and 5 bases from J; junction bases left unmatched: 2. The CDR3 coding sequence is TGCAGTGCCAGGACAGGGGAGACCCAGTACTTC. Protein: CSARTGETQYF.

This clonotype was counted many times. The rearrangement uses TRBV29-1 and TRBJ2-1; the match to TRBD2 covers 12 bases. Germline CDR1 is SQVTM and CDR2 is ANQGSEA. The CDR3 loop spans 14 amino acids. The trim removed 1 base at V and 6 bases at J, leaving 1 base unmatched. This chain's CDR3 is CSVEGGLAGNEQFF. CDR3 in DNA: TGCAGCGTTGAAGGGGGACTAGCGGGCAATGAGCAGTTCTTC.

This clonotype was picked up a small number of times. The V gene is TRBV7-8, the J gene TRBJ1-4; tentatively, D is TRBD1 (5 bases). The germline V and J ends were trimmed by 4 bases and 7 bases, with 13 bases remaining between them. Germline V gene data show CDR1 as SGHVS and CDR2 as FQNEAQ. The CDR3 runs to 14 residues. The CDR3 loop reads CASSSGPGSEKLFF. Here the CDR3 DNA reads TGTGCCAGCAGCTCAGGGCCGGGCAGTGAAAAACTGTTTTTT.

This clonotype was observed at least ten times. The rearrangement joins TRBV10-3 to TRBJ2-1, with TRBD2 matching over 11 bases. CDR1 and CDR2 from the germline V gene are ENHRY and SYGVKD. J gave up 5 bases and V 8 bases, and 8 bases lay outside the gene matches. This CDR3 has 15 residues. In DNA, the CDR3 is TGTGCCATCCGTACCGGGACTAGCGGCAACAATGAGCAGTTCTTC. Translated, it gives CAIRTGTSGNNEQFF.

The chain uses TRBV7-8 and TRBJ1-3, with D possibly matching TRBD1 (5 bases). CDR3 length equals 16 residues. Germline CDR1 reads SGHVS; CDR2 reads FQNEAQ. Between the trimmed V and J ends, which lost 5 bases and 4 bases, there was a span of 18 bases. CDR3 loop: CASSPRSRGRGNTIYF. The CDR3, as DNA: TGTGCCAGCAGCCCAAGGAGTAGGGGCCGGGGAAACACCATATATTTT.

This clonotype was detected ten times or more. The rearrangement uses TRBV15 and TRBJ2-3, with D unresolved. The CDR3 consists of 15 residues. Germline CDR1 is LNHNV and CDR2 is YYDKDF (reference sequence). Between the trimmed V and J ends, which lost 1 base and 1 base, there was a span of 9 bases. The CDR3 here is CATSRAGGGTDTQYF. The DNA for the CDR3 is TGTGCCACCAGCAGAGCAGGCGGTGGCACAGATACGCAGTATTTT.

There are many counts of this clonotype. The chain employs TRBV21-1 and TRBJ2-1; TRBD2 reflects the table's D call only, with no check against the DNA. TRBV21-1 is given as a pseudogene. This CDR3 has 17 amino acids. This CDR3 reads CASSSLAGTSSYNEQFF. The CDR3, as DNA: TGTGCCAGCAGCTCGCTAGCGGGTACCAGCTCCTACAATGAGCAGTTCTTC.

In this sample, this clonotype turned up many times. This chain connects TRBV27 to TRBJ2-7; 9 bases agree with TRBD2. CDR3 length equals 14 residues. V shed 3 bases and J 6 bases; nucleotides not matched to a gene: 6. In germline, CDR1 is MNHEY, CDR2 SMNVEV (reference sequence). The DNA of the CDR3 is TGTGCCAGCAGTTTTAGCGGGAGAGGGGGCGAGCAGTACTTC. Its translation: CASSFSGRGGEQYF.

This clonotype occurred many times. V gene TRBV7-9 combines with J gene TRBJ2-5, with TRBD1 matching 10 bases. CDR1 SEHNR and CDR2 FQNEAQ come from the germline V gene (reference sequence). V shed 3 bases, J shed 5 bases, and the junction held 3 bases outside the gene matches. The CDR3 extends over 14 amino acids. The CDR3 loop is CASSLTGGEETQYF. The CDR3 DNA follows: TGTGCCAGCAGCTTGACAGGGGGCGAGGAGACCCAGTACTTC.

Worth noting for this clonotype: A read error may be the cause here, since a much bigger clone is one base away. V gene TRBV4-1 combines with J gene TRBJ2-1; no clear D gene. This CDR3 has 16 amino acids. CDR1 and CDR2 (germline): MGHRA, YSYEKL. The V gene lost 1 base and the J gene lost 0 bases, with 10 bases spanning the gap. This CDR3 is CASSQGSTSSYNEQFF. CDR3 DNA sequence: TGCGCCAGCAGCCAAGGCAGCACCAGCTCCTACAATGAGCAGTTCTTC.

This clonotype was found many times. V and J are TRBV18 and TRBJ2-5; no clear D. V gave up 3 bases and J gave up 3 bases, with 5 bases separating them. Germline V gives CDR1 KGHSH, CDR2 LQKENI. The CDR3 is 12 amino acids. As DNA, the CDR3 is TGTGCCAGCTCACCCATGAAAGAGACCCAGTACTTC. Protein: CASSPMKETQYF. The full variable domain, in which reference TRBV18 and TRBJ2-5 provide the parts outside the CDR3, is NAGVMQNPRHLVRRRGQEARLRCSPMKGHSHVYWYRQLPEEGLKFMVYLQKENIIDESGMPKERFSAEFPKEGPSILRIQQVVRGDSAAYFCASSPMKETQYFGPGTRLLVL.

This clonotype was counted ten times or more. In DNA form, the CDR3 reads TGCGCCAGCAGCTTGACCCTAGCGGGAGATGGGAATGAGCAGTTCTTC. Amino acids: CASSLTLAGDGNEQFF. This chain connects TRBV5-1 to TRBJ2-1; 10 bases are shared with TRBD2. CDR3 length: 16 amino acids. The V and J ends lost 1 base and 7 bases, in that order; junction bases with no gene match: 8. CDR1 is SGHRS, CDR2 YFSETQ, per germline. Together with reference TRBV5-1 and TRBJ2-1, the CDR3 gives the full variable domain: KAGVTQTPRYLIKTRGQQVTLSCSPISGHRSVSWYQQTPGQGLQFLFEYFSETQRNKGNFPGRFSGRQFSNSRSEMNVSTLELGDSALYLCASSLTLAGDGNEQFFGPGTRLTVL.

This clonotype occurred many times. The chain carries TRBV14 and TRBJ2-7; the D is unclear. Per the germline V gene, CDR1 is SGHDN and CDR2 is FVKESK. Deletions cut 3 bases from V and 2 bases from J, with 5 bases between. The CDR3 runs 12 residues. Written as DNA, the CDR3 is TGTGCCAGCAGCCACGCAGCCTACGAGCAGTACTTC. As protein: CASSHAAYEQYF.

At least ten counts were recorded for this clonotype. In nucleotides, the CDR3 is TGTGCCAGCAGCGTAGGCAGGGCCCCCTACGAGCAGTACTTC. Translated: CASSVGRAPYEQYF. The J gene is TRBJ2-7, the V gene TRBV9; TRBD1 might be the D (5 bases). V was shortened by 0 bases and J by 2 bases, with 9 bases between the two germline ends. CDR3 length: 14 residues. Germline loops: CDR1 SGDLS, CDR2 YYNGEE.

This clonotype was picked up many times. The V and J genes are TRBV29-1 and TRBJ2-5, with D perhaps matching TRBD1 (5 bases). Germline CDR1 SQVTM, CDR2 ANQGSEA. V was clipped by 3 bases and J by 3 bases, with 8 bases between them. CDR3 length equals 12 residues. The DNA for the CDR3 is TGCAGCGTTGAGGGGCTCAAAGAGACCCAGTACTTC. Its translation is CSVEGLKETQYF.

This clonotype was observed a handful of times. The chain employs TRBV19 and TRBJ1-1; D is undetermined. The CDR3 sequence is 13 residues long. Trimming took off 5 bases at V and 0 bases at J, with 7 bases between the two ends. The germline CDR1 and CDR2 sequences are LNHDA and SQIVND (reference sequence). CDR3 nucleotide sequence: TGTGCCAGTAGTCTTCCGATGAACACTGAAGCTTTCTTT. Translation gives CASSLPMNTEAFF.

The chain carries TRBV6-2 or TRBV6-3 and TRBJ1-1; D is unclear. V lost 6 bases and J 7 bases, leaving 12 bases between the germline ends. The CDR3 has 12 residues. Germline CDR1 MNHEY, CDR2 SVGEGT. The CDR3 DNA follows: TGTGCCAGCAGGAGCGGACGGTATGAAGCTTTCTTT. Translating it yields CASRSGRYEAFF.

This clonotype was seen ten or more times. The gene calls are TRBV27 and TRBJ1-1; D not resolved. This CDR3 contains 13 residues. Germline CDR1 MNHEY, CDR2 SMNVEV (reference sequence). Trimming removed 6 bases from V and 4 bases from J, with 12 bases in between. CDR3: CASSLSWGTEAFF. In DNA form, the CDR3 reads TGTGCCAGCAGCCTTTCCTGGGGCACTGAAGCTTTCTTT.

In the case of this clonotype: A much more abundant neighbour one base away suggests this may be a read error. As DNA, the CDR3 is TGCAGCGCTATCCAGAGGAACACCTACGAGCAGTACTTC. Translated, it gives CSAIQRNTYEQYF. The J gene is TRBJ2-7, the V gene TRBV29-1; D call uncertain. The CDR3 sequence is 13 residues long. Per germline, CDR1 SQVTM and CDR2 ANQGSEA. V was trimmed by 7 bases and J by 2 bases, leaving 15 bases between them.

This clonotype was observed a handful of times. The rearrangement joins TRBV6-1 to TRBJ2-3, with 11 bases fitting TRBD2. The CDR3 sequence is 15 residues long. V shed 6 bases and J 3 bases; nucleotides not matched to a gene: 5. CDR1 is MNHNS and CDR2 is SASEGT in the germline V gene. The CDR3 region is CASRQTSGATDTQYF. The CDR3 DNA reads TGTGCCAGCAGGCAGACTAGCGGGGCGACAGATACGCAGTATTTT.

The chain's CDR3 is CAISEGPQETQYF. The CDR3 DNA sequence: TGTGCCATCAGTGAGGGTCCACAAGAGACCCAGTACTTC. This chain uses TRBV10-3 with TRBJ2-5; the D is unclear. Trimming removed 2 bases from V and 2 bases from J, with 6 bases in between. CDR3 length: 13 amino acids. Germline CDR1 reads ENHRY; CDR2 reads SYGVKD.

The sample holds many counts of this clonotype. The genes are TRBV6-5 and TRBJ1-1; the D is unclear. Between the trimmed V and J ends, which lost 1 base and 0 bases, there was a span of 12 bases. The germline V gene has CDR1 MNHEY and CDR2 SVGAGI. This CDR3 is 16 amino acids long. CDR3 sequence reads: CASSYLQKFMNTEAFF. The CDR3 DNA sequence: TGTGCCAGCAGTTACTTACAGAAATTCATGAACACTGAAGCTTTCTTT.

This clonotype was found many times. This CDR3 is CASSLGTSETDTQYF. CDR3 DNA: TGTGCCAGCAGCTTAGGGACTAGCGAGACAGATACGCAGTATTTT. The chain has TRBV7-9 and TRBJ2-3; the match to TRBD2 covers 9 bases. CDR1 is SEHNR and CDR2 is FQNEAQ in the germline V gene (reference sequence). The CDR3 length is 15 residues. Unmatched junction bases numbered 2, after V lost 1 base and J lost 3 bases.

The DNA of the CDR3 is TGTGCCAGCAGTTACTCGAGGGCAGGGGTGCTTGATGGCTACACCTTC. Its translation: CASSYSRAGVLDGYTF. The rearrangement joins TRBV6-5 to TRBJ1-2; tentatively, D is TRBD1 (6 bases). V shed 0 bases and J shed 6 bases, with 17 bases lying between them. Germline CDR1 and CDR2: MNHEY and SVGAGI. CDR3 length: 16 amino acids.

This clonotype has at least ten counts. The V gene is TRBV15, the J gene TRBJ1-1; the D gene is possibly TRBD1 (5 bases). CDR1 and CDR2 (germline): LNHNV, YYDKDF (reference sequence). The CDR3 extends over 17 amino acids. V lost 0 bases and J lost 1, with 15 bases in between. The DNA for the CDR3 is TGTGCCACCAGCAGAGAGCCGGTAGGGGATGGGAACACTGAAGCTTTCTTT. Protein sequence: CATSREPVGDGNTEAFF.

This clonotype was found many times. This sequence joins TRBV27 and TRBJ2-7, with D unresolved. Germline CDR1 is MNHEY and CDR2 is SMNVEV (reference sequence). This CDR3 has 12 amino acids. The V and J ends lost 7 bases and 2 bases respectively, with 9 bases between them. The CDR3 here is CASTSGAYEQYF. Here the CDR3 DNA reads TGTGCCAGCACTTCCGGAGCCTACGAGCAGTACTTC.

In its sample, this clonotype was seen many times. This chain uses TRBV28 with TRBJ2-1, with 7 bases fitting TRBD1. Germline CDR1 is MDHEN and CDR2 is SYDVKM. This CDR3 is built from 14 residues. With V trimmed by 1 base and J by 3 bases, 0 bases remained unmatched. The CDR3 reads CASSLYRGYNEQFF. The DNA for the CDR3 is TGTGCCAGCAGTTTATACAGGGGCTACAATGAGCAGTTCTTC.

The chain uses TRBV7-2 and TRBJ2-1; the match to TRBD2 covers 14 bases. Germline V gene sequence: CDR1 SGHTA, CDR2 FQGNSA. The CDR3 length is 18 residues. Trimming cost V 0 bases and J 7 bases; bases outside gene matches: 8. The CDR3 is CASSLARTSGGNRNEQFF. In nucleotides, the CDR3 is TGTGCCAGCAGCTTAGCGCGGACTAGCGGGGGGAATCGTAATGAGCAGTTCTTC. The full variable domain, with the rest looked up from reference TRBV7-2 and TRBJ2-1, is GAGVSQSPSNKVTEKGKDVELRCDPISGHTALYWYRQSLGQGLEFLIYFQGNSAPDKSGLPSDRFSAERTGGSVSTLTIQRTQQEDSAVYLCASSLARTSGGNRNEQFFGPGTRLTVL.